The 17 T cell receptor beta chains listed next were all sequenced from one sample in a study of blood T cell repertoires in COVID-19. Profiled with immunoSEQ multiplex PCR; TCRdb holds only in-frame clones, not every one. The sample yields about 230,000 clones, 83% seen once. Sequenced input: peripheral blood. These receptors originate from a woman in her forties or fifties with acute or convalescent COVID-19.

This clone came up once. V gene TRBV7-8 combines with J gene TRBJ2-2, with D possibly TRBD1 on 6 matching bases. Germline V gene data show CDR1 as SGHVS and CDR2 as FQNEAQ. V lost 6 bases and J lost 5, with 16 bases in between. CDR3 length equals 15 residues. In nucleotides, the CDR3 is TGTGCCAGCAGGCGCCGGGACATTAGGACCGGGGAGCTGTTTTTT. This gives the protein CASRRRDIRTGELFF.

V is TRBV3-1 (or the pseudogene TRBV3-2) and J is TRBJ2-5; 7 bases are shared with TRBD2. J gave up 5 bases and V 4 bases, and 10 bases lay outside the gene matches. The CDR3 totals 15 residues. CDR1 is LGHDT and CDR2 is YNNKEL in the germline V gene (reference sequence). For the CDR3, the DNA is TGTGCCAGCAGCCCTGGACTAGTGCGTTGGGAGACCCAGTACTTC. Residues: CASSPGLVRWETQYF.

V and J are TRBV21-1 and TRBJ1-1; the table's D call, TRBD1, has no DNA check behind it. TRBV21-1 is classified as a pseudogene. The CDR3 loop spans 13 amino acids. CDR3 loop: CASSPTGAPEAFF. The CDR3 DNA follows: TGTGCCAGCAGTCCCACAGGGGCGCCTGAAGCTTTCTTT.

J is TRBJ1-2 and V is TRBV5-1; possibly TRBD1 for D (6 bases). CDR1 is SGHRS and CDR2 is YFSETQ in the germline V gene. V was cut by 1 base and J by 9 bases, with 13 bases left in between. The CDR3 extends over 13 amino acids. The DNA for the CDR3 is TGCGCCAGCAGCTTGTTGCCAGGGGAGAGCTACACCTTC. It specifies CASSLLPGESYTF.

The CDR3 DNA sequence: TGTGCCAGCAGCCCGACTCCGGGATTTAATCAGCCCCAGCATTTT. Encoded protein: CASSPTPGFNQPQHF. The rearrangement joins TRBV28 to TRBJ1-5; D is unclear. The CDR3 is made up of 15 amino acids. V was shortened by 6 bases and J by 4 bases, with 16 bases between the two germline ends. Germline CDR1 reads MDHEN; CDR2 reads SYDVKM.

V gene TRBV3-1 (or the pseudogene TRBV3-2) combines with J gene TRBJ2-5; D is undetermined. Germline-derived CDR1 and CDR2 are LGHDT and YNNKEL (reference sequence). This CDR3 comprises 15 residues. With 3 bases removed from V and 2 bases from J, the gap between germline ends came to 13 bases. The CDR3 loop is CASSHTKNSQETQYF. The CDR3 nucleotides read TGTGCCAGCAGCCATACGAAAAACTCTCAAGAGACCCAGTACTTC.

This sequence joins TRBV21-1 and TRBJ1-3; TRBD1, the table's D call, lacks a check against the DNA. TRBV21-1 is shown as a pseudogene. CDR3 length equals 15 residues. CDR3 coding DNA: TGTGCCAGCAGCAAAGTCGGCAGGGGGGGAAACACCATATATTTT. The encoded protein is CASSKVGRGGNTIYF.

This clone was recorded once. Written as DNA, the CDR3 is TGTGCCTGGAGTGTACGGCGGGAGACCCAGTACTTC. Encoded protein: CAWSVRRETQYF. V usage is TRBV30 and J usage is TRBJ2-5, with D unclear. Looked up from germline, CDR1 is GTSNPN and CDR2 is SVGIG (reference sequence). The CDR3 is 12 amino acids. V was trimmed by 0 bases and J by 5 bases, leaving 7 bases between them.

The V gene is TRBV19, the J gene TRBJ2-1; 7 nucleotides match TRBD2. The V gene's germline CDR1 is LNHDA and CDR2 SQIVND (reference sequence). Unmatched junction bases numbered 10, after V lost 8 bases and J lost 6 bases. This CDR3 spans 14 amino acids. The chain's CDR3 is CASGFGGRVNEQFF. In DNA form, the CDR3 reads TGTGCCAGTGGGTTCGGCGGGAGAGTCAATGAGCAGTTCTTC.

The chain carries TRBV4-2 and TRBJ1-1; D is undetermined. The V end lost 0 bases, the J end lost 9 bases, and 8 bases lay between the germline ends. Germline V CDR1 and CDR2: LGHNA, YNFKEQ. The CDR3 consists of 12 residues. In DNA, the CDR3 is TGTGCCAGCAGCCAAGACGGGGTGAAAGCTTTCTTT. This sequence encodes CASSQDGVKAFF.

This clone has a handful of counts. This chain connects TRBV12-3 or TRBV12-4 to TRBJ1-1, with TRBD1 as a possible D gene (6 bases). This CDR3 comprises 13 residues. V was shortened by 8 bases and J by 5 bases, with 15 bases between the two germline ends. Here the CDR3 reads CASLSGGGTEAFF. The CDR3 nucleotides are TGTGCCAGCCTCAGCGGGGGCGGTACTGAAGCTTTCTTT.

The V gene is TRBV3-1 (or the pseudogene TRBV3-2), the J gene TRBJ1-5; D is unresolved. Germline V CDR1 and CDR2: LGHDT, YNNKEL (reference sequence). CDR3 length equals 13 residues. V lost 6 bases and J lost 5, with 11 bases in between. Written as DNA, the CDR3 is TGTGCCAGCAGTGCGAGGGCGGATCAGCCCCAGCATTTT. Translation: CASSARADQPQHF.

The chain uses TRBV5-1 and TRBJ1-2; possible D gene TRBD1, 6 bases. V was trimmed by 2 bases and J by 6 bases, leaving 14 bases between them. There are 14 residues in the CDR3. Germline V gene sequence: CDR1 SGHRS, CDR2 YFSETQ. In nucleotides, the CDR3 is TGCGCCAGCAGCTTAAGACAGGCTCAAAATGGCTACACCTTC. This gives the protein CASSLRQAQNGYTF.

V gene TRBV6-4 combines with J gene TRBJ2-3, with D perhaps TRBD2 (5 bases). Germline CDR1 MRHNA, CDR2 SNTAGT. Trimming shortened V by 8 bases and J by 2 bases, and 14 bases separated the two germline ends. The CDR3 spans 14 residues. CDR3 protein: CASASTGSTDTQYF. Here the CDR3 DNA reads TGTGCCAGCGCCTCTACGGGGTCCACAGATACGCAGTATTTT.

This chain joins TRBV13 and TRBJ2-5; 9 bases align to TRBD1. CDR1 is PRHDT, CDR2 FYEKMQ, per germline (reference sequence). The CDR3 contains 15 residues. The V and J ends lost 0 bases and 1 base, in that order; junction bases with no gene match: 0. CDR3 residues: CASSLGGQGQETQYF. The CDR3 coding sequence is TGTGCCAGCAGCTTAGGGGGACAGGGCCAAGAGACCCAGTACTTC.

This chain joins TRBV6-7 and TRBJ2-4; D is possibly TRBD1 (5 bases). TRBV6-7 belongs to the ORF category, with a function that is uncertain. The CDR3 spans 16 residues. Trimming shortened V by 5 bases and J by 1 base, and 15 bases separated the two germline ends. The CDR3 protein is CASSPLEGAAKNIQYF. CDR3 bases: TGTGCCAGCAGTCCCTTAGAAGGGGCCGCCAAAAACATTCAGTACTTC.

V and J are TRBV5-4 and TRBJ1-2, with 9 bases lining up with TRBD1. The trim removed 4 bases at V and 8 bases at J, leaving 6 bases unmatched. Germline loops: CDR1 SGHNT, CDR2 YYREEE (reference sequence). The CDR3 is 13 residues long. This CDR3 reads CASSGRTGAGYTF. CDR3 coding DNA: TGTGCCAGCAGCGGACGGACAGGGGCGGGCTACACCTTC.